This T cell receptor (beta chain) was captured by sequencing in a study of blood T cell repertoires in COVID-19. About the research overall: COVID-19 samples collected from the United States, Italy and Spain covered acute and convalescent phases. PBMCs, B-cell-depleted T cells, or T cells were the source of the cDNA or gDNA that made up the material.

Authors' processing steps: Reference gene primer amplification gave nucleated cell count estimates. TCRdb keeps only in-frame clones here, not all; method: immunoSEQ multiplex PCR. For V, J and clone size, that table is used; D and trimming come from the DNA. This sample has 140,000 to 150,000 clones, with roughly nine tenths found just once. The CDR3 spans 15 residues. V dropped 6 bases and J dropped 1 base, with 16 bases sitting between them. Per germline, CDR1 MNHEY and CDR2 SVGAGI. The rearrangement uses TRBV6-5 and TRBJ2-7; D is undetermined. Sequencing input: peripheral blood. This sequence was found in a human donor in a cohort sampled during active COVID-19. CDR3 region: CASSQKWAPSYEQYF. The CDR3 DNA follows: TGTGCCAGCAGCCAGAAATGGGCACCTTCCTACGAGCAGTACTTC.